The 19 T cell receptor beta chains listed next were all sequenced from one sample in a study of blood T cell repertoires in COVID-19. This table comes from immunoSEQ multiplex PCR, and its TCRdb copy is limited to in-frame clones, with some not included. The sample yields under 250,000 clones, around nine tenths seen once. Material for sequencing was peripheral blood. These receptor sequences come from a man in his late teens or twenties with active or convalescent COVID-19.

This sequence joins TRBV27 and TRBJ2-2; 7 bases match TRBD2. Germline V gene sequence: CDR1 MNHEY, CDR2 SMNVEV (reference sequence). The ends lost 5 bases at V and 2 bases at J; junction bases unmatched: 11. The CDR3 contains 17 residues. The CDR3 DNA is TGTGCCAGCAGTCCCACTACTAGCGTCTTAAACACCGGGGAGCTGTTTTTT. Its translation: CASSPTTSVLNTGELFF.

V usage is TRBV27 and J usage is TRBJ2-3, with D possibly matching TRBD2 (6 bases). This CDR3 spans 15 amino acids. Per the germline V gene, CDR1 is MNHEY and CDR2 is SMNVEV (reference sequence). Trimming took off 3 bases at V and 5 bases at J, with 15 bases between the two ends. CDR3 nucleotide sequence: TGTGCCAGCAGTTTTGTGGCAGGGAGGATAGATACGCAGTATTTT. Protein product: CASSFVAGRIDTQYF.

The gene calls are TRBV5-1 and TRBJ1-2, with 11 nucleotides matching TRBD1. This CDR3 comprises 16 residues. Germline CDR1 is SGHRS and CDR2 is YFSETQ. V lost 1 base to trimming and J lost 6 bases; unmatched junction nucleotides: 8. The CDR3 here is CASSLQGTGGLDGYTF. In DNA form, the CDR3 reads TGCGCCAGCAGCTTGCAGGGGACAGGGGGTTTAGATGGCTACACCTTC.

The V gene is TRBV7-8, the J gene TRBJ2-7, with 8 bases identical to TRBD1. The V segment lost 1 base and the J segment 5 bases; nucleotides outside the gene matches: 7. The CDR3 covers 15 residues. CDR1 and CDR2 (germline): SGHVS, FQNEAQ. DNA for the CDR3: TGTGCCAGCAGCTTAGTCCTCCAGGGGGCTGACGAGCAGTACTTC. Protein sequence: CASSLVLQGADEQYF.

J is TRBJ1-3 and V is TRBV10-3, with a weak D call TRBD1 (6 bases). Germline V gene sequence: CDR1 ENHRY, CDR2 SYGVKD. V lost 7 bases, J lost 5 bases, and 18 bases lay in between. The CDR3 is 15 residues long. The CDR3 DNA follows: TGTGCCATCACGGGGGGCAGCGGCCACAGAAACACCATATATTTT. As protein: CAITGGSGHRNTIYF.

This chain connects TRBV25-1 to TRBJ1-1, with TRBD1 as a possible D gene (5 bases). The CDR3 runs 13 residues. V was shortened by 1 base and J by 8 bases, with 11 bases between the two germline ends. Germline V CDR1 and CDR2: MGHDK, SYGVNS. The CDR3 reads CASSEFTGIEAFF. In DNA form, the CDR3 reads TGTGCCAGCAGTGAATTTACAGGAATAGAAGCTTTCTTT.

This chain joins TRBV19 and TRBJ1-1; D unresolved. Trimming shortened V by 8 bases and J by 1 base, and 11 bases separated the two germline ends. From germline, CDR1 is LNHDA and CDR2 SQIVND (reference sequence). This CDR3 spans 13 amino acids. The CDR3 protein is CASGWAENTEAFF. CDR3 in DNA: TGTGCCAGTGGGTGGGCAGAGAACACTGAAGCTTTCTTT.

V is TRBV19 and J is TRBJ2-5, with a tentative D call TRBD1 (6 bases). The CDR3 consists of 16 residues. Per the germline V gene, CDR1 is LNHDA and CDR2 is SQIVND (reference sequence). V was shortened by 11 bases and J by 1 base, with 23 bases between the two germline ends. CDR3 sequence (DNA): TGTGCCTCCAGTATAGGTTGGGGGCAGTTCCAAGAGACCCAGTACTTC. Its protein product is CASSIGWGQFQETQYF.

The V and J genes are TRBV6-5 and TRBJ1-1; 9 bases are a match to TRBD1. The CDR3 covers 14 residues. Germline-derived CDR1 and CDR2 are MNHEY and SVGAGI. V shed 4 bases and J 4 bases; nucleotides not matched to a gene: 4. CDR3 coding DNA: TGTGCCAGCAGTTGGACAGGGGTGAGCACTGAAGCTTTCTTT. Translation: CASSWTGVSTEAFF.

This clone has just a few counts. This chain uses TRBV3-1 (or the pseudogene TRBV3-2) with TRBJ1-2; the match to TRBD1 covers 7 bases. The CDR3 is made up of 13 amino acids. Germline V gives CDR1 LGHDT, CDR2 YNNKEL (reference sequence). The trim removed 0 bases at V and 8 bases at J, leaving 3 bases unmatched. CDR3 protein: CASSQDRGRGYTF. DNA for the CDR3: TGTGCCAGCAGCCAAGATAGGGGGCGCGGCTACACCTTC.

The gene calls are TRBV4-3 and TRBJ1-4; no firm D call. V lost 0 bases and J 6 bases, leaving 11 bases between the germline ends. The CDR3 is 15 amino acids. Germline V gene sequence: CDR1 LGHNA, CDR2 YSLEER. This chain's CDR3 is CASSQDSPGDEKLFF. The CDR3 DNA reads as TGCGCCAGCAGCCAAGACTCCCCGGGAGATGAAAAACTGTTTTTT.

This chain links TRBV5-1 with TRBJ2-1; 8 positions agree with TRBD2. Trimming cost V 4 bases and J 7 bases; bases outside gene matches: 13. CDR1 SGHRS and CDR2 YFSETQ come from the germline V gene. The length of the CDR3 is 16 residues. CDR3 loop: CASSRPGGAGINEQFF. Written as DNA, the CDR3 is TGCGCCAGCAGCCGTCCCGGGGGGGCAGGAATAAATGAGCAGTTCTTC.

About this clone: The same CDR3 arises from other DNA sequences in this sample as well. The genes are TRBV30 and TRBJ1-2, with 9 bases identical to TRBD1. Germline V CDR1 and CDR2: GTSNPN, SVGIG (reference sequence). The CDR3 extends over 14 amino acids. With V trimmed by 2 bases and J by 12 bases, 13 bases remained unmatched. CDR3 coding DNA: TGTGCCTGGAGTTTAGGGCGACAGGGGGGGCTGGACACCTTC. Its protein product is CAWSLGRQGGLDTF.

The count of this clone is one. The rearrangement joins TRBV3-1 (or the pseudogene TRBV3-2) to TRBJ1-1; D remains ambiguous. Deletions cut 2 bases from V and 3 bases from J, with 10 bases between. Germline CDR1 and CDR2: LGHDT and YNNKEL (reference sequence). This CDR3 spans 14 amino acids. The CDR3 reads CASSQSVADTEAFF. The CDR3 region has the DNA TGTGCCAGCAGCCAAAGTGTGGCGGACACTGAAGCTTTCTTT.

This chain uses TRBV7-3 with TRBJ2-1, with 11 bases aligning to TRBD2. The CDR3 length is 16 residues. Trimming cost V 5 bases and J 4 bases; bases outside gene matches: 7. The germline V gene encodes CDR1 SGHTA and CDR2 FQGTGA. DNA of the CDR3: TGTGCCAGCAGCACTGGGACTAGCGGAACTTACAATGAGCAGTTCTTC. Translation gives CASSTGTSGTYNEQFF.

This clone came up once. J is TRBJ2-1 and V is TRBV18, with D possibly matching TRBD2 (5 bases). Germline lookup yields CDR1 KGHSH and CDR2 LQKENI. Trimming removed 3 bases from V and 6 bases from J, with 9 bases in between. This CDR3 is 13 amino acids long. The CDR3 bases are TGTGCCAGCTCACCCGCGGCGGGCAATGAGCAGTTCTTC. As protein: CASSPAAGNEQFF.

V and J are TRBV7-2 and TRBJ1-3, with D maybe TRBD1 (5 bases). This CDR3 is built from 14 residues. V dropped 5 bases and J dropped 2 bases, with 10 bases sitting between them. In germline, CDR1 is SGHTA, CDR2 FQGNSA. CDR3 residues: CASSRGEAGNTIYF. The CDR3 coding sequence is TGTGCCAGCAGCAGAGGGGAGGCTGGAAACACCATATATTTT. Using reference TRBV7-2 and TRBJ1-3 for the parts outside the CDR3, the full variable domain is GAGVSQSPSNKVTEKGKDVELRCDPISGHTALYWYRQSLGQGLEFLIYFQGNSAPDKSGLPSDRFSAERTGGSVSTLTIQRTQQEDSAVYLCASSRGEAGNTIYFGEGSWLTVV.

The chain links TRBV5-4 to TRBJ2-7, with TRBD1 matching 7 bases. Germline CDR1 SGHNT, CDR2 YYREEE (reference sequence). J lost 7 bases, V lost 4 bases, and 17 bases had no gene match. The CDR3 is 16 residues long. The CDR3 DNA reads TGTGCCAGCAGCCGGCCTTTGACAGGGCAAGAAGAGGAGCAGTACTTC. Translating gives CASSRPLTGQEEEQYF.

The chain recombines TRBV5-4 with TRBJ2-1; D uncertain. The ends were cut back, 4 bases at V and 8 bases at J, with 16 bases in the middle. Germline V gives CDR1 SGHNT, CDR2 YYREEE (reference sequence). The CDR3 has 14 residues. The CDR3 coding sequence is TGTGCCAGCAGCAGTGCGACTGGAGTCTATGAGCAGTTCTTC. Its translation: CASSSATGVYEQFF.